The clone carrying this TCR beta chain was counted at least ten times. Germline V gene lookup returns CDR1 LGHDT and CDR2 YNNKEL (reference sequence). The CDR3 sequence is 15 residues long. The V gene lost 3 bases and the J gene lost 0 bases, with 11 bases spanning the gap. This record comes from a study of T cells in Graves' hyperthyroidism and ophthalmopathy. There were TCR beta CDR3 regions amplified from RNA transcripts. The HTBI set primed first-round TCR CDR3 RT-PCR. TCRdb fed the multiplex PCR reads into MiXCR, producing one record per CDR3 protein. Of 300,000 to 350,000 distinct CDR3 sequences in the sample, less than 20% were seen once.

The chain joins TRBV3-1 to TRBJ2-5; D gene uncertain. The sample comprised blood. The receptor's source is a woman in her thirties or forties with Graves' ophthalmopathy. This CDR3 reads CASSQATDYQETQYF. For the CDR3, the DNA is TGTGCCAGCAGCCAGGCCACAGATTACCAAGAGACCCAGTACTTC.